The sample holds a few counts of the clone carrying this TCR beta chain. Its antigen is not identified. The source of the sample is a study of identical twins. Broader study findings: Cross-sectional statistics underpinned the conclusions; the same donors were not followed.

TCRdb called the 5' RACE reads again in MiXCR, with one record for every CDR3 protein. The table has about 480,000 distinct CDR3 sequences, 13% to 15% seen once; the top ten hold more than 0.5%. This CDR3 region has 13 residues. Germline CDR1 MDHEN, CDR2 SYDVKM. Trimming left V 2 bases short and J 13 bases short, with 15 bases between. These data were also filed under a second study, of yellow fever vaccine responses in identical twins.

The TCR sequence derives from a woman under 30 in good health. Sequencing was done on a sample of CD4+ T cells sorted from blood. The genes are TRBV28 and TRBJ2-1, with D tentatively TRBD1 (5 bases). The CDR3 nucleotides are TGTGCCAGCAGTTTAGTCGTGGGGCTGGGCCAGTTCTTC. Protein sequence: CASSLVVGLGQFF.